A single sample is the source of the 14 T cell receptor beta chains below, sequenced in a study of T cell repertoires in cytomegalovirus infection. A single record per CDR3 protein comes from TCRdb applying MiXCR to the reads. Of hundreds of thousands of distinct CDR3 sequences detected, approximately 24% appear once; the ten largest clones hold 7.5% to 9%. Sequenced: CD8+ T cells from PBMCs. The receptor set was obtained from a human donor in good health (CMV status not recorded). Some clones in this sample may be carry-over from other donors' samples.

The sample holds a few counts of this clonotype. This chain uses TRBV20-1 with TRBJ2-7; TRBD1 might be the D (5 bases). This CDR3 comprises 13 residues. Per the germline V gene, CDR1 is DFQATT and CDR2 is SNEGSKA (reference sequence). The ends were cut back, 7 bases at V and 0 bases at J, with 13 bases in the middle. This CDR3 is CSVRPGNSYEQYF. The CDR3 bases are TGCAGTGTCCGTCCAGGGAACTCCTACGAGCAGTACTTC.

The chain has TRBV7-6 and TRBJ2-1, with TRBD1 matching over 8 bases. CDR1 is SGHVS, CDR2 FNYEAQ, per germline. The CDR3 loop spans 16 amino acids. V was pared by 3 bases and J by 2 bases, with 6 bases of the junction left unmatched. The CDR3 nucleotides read TGTGCCAGCAGCTTTGCCGGGACAGGAACCTACAATGAGCAGTTCTTC. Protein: CASSFAGTGTYNEQFF. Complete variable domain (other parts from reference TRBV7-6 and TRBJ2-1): GAGVSQSPRYKVTKRGQDVALRCDPISGHVSLYWYRQALGQGPEFLTYFNYEAQQDKSGLPNDRFSAERPEGSISTLTIQRTEQRDSAMYRCASSFAGTGTYNEQFFGPGTRLTVL.

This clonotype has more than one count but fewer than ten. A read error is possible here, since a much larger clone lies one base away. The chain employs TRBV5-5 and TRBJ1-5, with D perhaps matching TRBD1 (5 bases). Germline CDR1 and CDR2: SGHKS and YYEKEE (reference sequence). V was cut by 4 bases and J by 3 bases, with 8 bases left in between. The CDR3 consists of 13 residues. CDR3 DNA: TGTGCCAGCAGCCGGGACGTCAATCAGCCCCAGCATTTT. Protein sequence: CASSRDVNQPQHF. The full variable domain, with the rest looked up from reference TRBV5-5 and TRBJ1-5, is DAGVTQSPTHLIKTRGQQVTLRCSPISGHKSVSWYQQVLGQGPQFIFQYYEKEERGRGNFPDRFSARQFPNYSSELNVNALLLGDSALYLCASSRDVNQPQHFGDGTRLSIL.

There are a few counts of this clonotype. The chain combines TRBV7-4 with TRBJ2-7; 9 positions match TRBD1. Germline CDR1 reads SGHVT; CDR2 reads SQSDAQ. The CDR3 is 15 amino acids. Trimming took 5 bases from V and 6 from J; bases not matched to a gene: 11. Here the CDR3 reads CASSGDRERFVEQYF. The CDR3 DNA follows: TGTGCCAGCAGCGGGGACAGGGAACGATTTGTCGAGCAGTACTTC. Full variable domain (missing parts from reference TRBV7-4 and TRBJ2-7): GAGVSQSPRYKVAKRGRDVALRCDSISGHVTLYWYRQTLGQGSEVLTYSQSDAQRDKSGRPSGRFSAERPERSVSTLKIQRTEQGDSAVYLCASSGDRERFVEQYFGPGTRLTVT.

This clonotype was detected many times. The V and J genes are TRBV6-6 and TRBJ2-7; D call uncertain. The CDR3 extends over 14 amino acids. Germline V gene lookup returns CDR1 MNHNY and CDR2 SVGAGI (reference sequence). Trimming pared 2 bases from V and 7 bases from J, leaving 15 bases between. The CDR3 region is CASSYTDLHPEQYF. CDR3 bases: TGTGCCAGCAGTTACACGGACCTCCACCCGGAGCAGTACTTC.

CDR3 residues: CASTPGEGYAEAFF. In DNA form, the CDR3 reads TGTGCCAGTACCCCGGGAGAGGGGTACGCTGAAGCTTTCTTT. This rearrangement joins TRBV19 to TRBJ1-1, with D perhaps matching TRBD1 (5 bases). CDR3 size: 14 residues. CDR1 LNHDA and CDR2 SQIVND come from the germline V gene (reference sequence). Trimming cost V 7 bases and J 6 bases, with 18 bases left between them.

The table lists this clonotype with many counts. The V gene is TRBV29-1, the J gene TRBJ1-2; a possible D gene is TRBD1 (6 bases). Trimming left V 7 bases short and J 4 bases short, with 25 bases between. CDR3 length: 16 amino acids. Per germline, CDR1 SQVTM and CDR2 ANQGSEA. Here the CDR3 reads CSAYGVTGTTSYGYTF. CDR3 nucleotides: TGCAGCGCCTACGGAGTTACCGGGACAACAAGCTATGGCTACACCTTC. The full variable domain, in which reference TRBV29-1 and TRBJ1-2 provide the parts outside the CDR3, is SAVISQKPSRDICQRGTSLTIQCQVDSQVTMMFWYRQQPGQSLTLIATANQGSEATYESGFVIDKFPISRPNLTFSTLTVSNMSPEDSSIYLCSAYGVTGTTSYGYTFGSGTRLTVV.

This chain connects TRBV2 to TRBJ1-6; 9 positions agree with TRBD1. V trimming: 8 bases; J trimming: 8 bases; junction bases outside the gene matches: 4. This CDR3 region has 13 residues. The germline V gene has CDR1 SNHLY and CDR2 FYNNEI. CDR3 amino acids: CASSGQGDSPLHF. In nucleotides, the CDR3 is TGTGCCAGCTCGGGACAGGGTGATTCACCCCTCCACTTT. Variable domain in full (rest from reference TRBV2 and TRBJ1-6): EPEVTQTPSHQVTQMGQEVILRCVPISNHLYFYWYRQILGQKVEFLVSFYNNEISEKSEIFDDQFSVERPDGSNFTLKIRSTKLEDSAMYFCASSGQGDSPLHFGNGTRLTVT.

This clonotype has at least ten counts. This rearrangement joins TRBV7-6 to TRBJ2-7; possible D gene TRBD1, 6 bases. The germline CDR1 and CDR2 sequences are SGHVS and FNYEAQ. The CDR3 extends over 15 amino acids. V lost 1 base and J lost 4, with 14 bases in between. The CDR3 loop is CASSLDTGTYYEQYF. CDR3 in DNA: TGTGCCAGCAGCTTAGATACCGGGACATATTACGAGCAGTACTTC.

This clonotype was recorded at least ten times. Here the CDR3 reads CASSPSGSGELFF. CDR3 DNA: TGTGCCAGCAGCCCCTCGGGAAGCGGGGAGCTGTTTTTT. The rearrangement uses TRBV12-3 or TRBV12-4 and TRBJ2-2; tentatively, D is TRBD2 (5 bases). The CDR3 totals 13 residues. Trimming took 6 bases from V and 7 from J, leaving 12 bases between them.

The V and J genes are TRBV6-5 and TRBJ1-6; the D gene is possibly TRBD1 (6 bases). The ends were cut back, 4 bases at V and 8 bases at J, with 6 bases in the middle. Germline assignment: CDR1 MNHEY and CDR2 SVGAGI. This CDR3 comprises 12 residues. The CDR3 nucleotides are TGTGCCAGCAGTTCAGGGGATTCACCCCTCCACTTT. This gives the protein CASSSGDSPLHF.

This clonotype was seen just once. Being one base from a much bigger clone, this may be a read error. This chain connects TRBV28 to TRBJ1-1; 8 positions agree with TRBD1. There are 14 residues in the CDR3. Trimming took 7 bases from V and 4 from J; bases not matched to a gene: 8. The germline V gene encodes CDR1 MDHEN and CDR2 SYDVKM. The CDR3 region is CASMPRGLSTEAFF. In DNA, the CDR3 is TGTGCCAGCATGCCCAGGGGGCTCAGCACTGAAGCTTTCTTT.

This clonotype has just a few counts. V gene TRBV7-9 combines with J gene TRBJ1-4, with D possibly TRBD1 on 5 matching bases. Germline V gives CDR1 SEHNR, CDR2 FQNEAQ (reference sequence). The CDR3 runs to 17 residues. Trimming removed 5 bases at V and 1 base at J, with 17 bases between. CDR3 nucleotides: TGTGCCAGCAGCCCTGGGTGGCAGGGTCAAACTAATGAAAAACTGTTTTTT. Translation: CASSPGWQGQTNEKLFF.

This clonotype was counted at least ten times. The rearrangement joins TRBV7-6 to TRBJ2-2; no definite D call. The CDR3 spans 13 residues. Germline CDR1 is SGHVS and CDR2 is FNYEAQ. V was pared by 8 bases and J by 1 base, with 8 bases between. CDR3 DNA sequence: TGTGCCAGCGGCCGAGGGAACACCGGGGAGCTGTTTTTT. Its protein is CASGRGNTGELFF.